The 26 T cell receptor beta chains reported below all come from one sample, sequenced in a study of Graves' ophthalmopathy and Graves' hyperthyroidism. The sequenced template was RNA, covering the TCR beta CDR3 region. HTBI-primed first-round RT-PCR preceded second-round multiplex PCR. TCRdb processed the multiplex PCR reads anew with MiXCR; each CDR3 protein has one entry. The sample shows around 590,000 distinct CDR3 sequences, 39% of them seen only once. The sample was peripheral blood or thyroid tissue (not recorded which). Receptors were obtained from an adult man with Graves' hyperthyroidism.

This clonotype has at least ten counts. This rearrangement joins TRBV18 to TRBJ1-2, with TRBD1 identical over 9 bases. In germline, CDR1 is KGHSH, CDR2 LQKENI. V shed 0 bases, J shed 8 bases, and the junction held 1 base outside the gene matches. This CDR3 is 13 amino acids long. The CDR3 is CASSPPGQGGYTF. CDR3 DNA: TGTGCCAGCTCACCACCGGGACAGGGCGGCTACACCTTC.

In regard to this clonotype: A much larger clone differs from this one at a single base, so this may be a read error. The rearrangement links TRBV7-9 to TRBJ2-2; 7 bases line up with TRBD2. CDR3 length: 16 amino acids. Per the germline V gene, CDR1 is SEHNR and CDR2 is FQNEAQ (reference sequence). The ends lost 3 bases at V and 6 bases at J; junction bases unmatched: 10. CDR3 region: CASSFALAVNAGELFF. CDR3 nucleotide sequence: TGTGCCAGCAGCTTTGCGCTAGCGGTTAACGCCGGGGAGCTGTTTTTT.

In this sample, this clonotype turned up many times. The CDR3 DNA reads as TGTGCCAGCAGACTAGGACAGTATGAAGCTTTCTTT. Its protein product is CASRLGQYEAFF. The chain employs TRBV2 and TRBJ1-1; D perhaps matches TRBD1 (6 bases). The CDR3 covers 12 residues. From germline, CDR1 is SNHLY and CDR2 FYNNEI. Trimming cost V 6 bases and J 7 bases, with 12 bases left between them.

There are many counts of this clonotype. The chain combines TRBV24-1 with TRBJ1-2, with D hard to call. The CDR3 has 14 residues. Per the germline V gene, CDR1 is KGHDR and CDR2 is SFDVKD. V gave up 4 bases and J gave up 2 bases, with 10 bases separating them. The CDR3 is CATSEGQWNYGYTF. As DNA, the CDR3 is TGTGCCACCAGTGAAGGGCAATGGAACTATGGCTACACCTTC.

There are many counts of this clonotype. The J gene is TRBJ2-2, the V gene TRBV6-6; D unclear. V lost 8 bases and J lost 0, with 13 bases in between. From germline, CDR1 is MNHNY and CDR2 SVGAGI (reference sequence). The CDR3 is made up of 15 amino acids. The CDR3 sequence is CASVPLAANTGELFF. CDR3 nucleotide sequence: TGTGCCAGCGTACCCCTGGCGGCGAACACCGGGGAGCTGTTTTTT.

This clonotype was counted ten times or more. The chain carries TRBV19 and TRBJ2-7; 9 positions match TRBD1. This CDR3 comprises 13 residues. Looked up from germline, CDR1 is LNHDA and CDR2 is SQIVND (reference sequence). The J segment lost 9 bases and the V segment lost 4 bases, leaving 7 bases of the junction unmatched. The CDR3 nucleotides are TGTGCCAGTAGTAACACCGGGACAGGGACGCAGTACTTC. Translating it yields CASSNTGTGTQYF.

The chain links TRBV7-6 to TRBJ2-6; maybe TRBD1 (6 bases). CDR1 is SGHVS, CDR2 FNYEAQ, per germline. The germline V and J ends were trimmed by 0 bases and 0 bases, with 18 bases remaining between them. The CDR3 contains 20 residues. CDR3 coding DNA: TGTGCCAGCAGCTTAGCCCTATCGGCAGGGGAAGACTCTGGGGCCAACGTCCTGACTTTC. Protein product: CASSLALSAGEDSGANVLTF.

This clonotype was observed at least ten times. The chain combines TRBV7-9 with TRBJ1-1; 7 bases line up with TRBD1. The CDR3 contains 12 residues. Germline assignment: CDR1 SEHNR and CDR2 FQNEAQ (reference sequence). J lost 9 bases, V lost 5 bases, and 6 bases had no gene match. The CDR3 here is CASSGGQAKAFF. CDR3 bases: TGTGCCAGCAGCGGAGGACAGGCAAAAGCTTTCTTT.

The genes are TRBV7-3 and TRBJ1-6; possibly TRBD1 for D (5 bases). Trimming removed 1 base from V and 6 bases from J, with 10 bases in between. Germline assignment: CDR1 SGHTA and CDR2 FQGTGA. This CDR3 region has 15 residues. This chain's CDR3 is CASSLNSGGNSPLHF. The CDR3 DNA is TGTGCCAGCAGCTTAAACTCCGGGGGTAATTCACCCCTCCACTTT.

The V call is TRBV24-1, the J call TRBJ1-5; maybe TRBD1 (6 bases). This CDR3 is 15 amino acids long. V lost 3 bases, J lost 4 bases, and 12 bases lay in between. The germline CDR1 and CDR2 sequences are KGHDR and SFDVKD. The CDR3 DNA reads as TGTGCCACCAGTGATCGCAGACAGGTTAATCAGCCCCAGCATTTT. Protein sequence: CATSDRRQVNQPQHF.

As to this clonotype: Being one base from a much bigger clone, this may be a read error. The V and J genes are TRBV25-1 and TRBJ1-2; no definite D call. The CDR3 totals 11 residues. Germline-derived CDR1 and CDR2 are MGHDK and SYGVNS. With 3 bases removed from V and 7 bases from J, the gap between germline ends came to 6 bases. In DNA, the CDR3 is TGTGCCAGCAGTGAGGTGAGTGGCTACACCTTC. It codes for CASSEVSGYTF.

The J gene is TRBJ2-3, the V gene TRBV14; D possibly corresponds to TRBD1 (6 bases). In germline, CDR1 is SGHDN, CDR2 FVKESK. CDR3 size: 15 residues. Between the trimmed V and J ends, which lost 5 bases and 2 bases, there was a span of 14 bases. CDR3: CASSTRDTYTDTQYF. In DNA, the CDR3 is TGTGCCAGCAGCACTCGGGACACCTACACAGATACGCAGTATTTT.

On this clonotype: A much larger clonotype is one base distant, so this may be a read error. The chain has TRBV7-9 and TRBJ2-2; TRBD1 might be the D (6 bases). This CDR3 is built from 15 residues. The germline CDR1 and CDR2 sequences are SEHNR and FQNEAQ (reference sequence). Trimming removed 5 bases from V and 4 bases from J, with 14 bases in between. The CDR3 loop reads CASSISQGTTGELFF. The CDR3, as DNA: TGTGCCAGCAGCATATCCCAGGGGACCACCGGGGAGCTGTTTTTT.

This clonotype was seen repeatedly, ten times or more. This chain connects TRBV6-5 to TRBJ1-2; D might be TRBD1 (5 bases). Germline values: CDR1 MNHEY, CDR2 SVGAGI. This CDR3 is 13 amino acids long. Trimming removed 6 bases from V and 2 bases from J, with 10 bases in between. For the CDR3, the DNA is TGTGCCAGCAGGATGACAGAGAACTATGGCTACACCTTC. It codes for CASRMTENYGYTF.

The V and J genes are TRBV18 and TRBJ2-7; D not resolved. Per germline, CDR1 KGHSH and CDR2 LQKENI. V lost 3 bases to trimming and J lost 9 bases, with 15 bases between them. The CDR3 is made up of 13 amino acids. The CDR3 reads CASSPDGPVGQYF. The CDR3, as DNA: TGTGCCAGCTCACCGGACGGCCCGGTGGGGCAGTACTTC.

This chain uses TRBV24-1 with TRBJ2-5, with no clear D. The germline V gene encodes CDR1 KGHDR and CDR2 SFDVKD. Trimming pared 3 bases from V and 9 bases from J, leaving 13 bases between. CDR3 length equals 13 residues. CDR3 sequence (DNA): TGTGCCACCAGTGATGGAAGGAATCAGCCCCAGTACTTC. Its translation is CATSDGRNQPQYF.

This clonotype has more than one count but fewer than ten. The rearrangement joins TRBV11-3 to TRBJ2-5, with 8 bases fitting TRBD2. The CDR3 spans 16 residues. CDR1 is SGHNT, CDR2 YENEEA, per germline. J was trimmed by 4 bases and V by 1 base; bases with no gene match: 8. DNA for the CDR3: TGTGCCAGCAGCTTAGTTTCGGTGGCGGGAGGAGAGACCCAGTACTTC. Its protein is CASSLVSVAGGETQYF.

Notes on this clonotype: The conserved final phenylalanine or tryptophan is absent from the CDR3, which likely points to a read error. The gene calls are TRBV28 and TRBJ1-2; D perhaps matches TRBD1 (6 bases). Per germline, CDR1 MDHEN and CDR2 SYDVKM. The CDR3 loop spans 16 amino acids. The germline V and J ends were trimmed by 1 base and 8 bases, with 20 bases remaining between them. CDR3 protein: CASSLYAGEWGRGYTS. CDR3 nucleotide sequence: TGTGCCAGCAGTTTATACGCAGGGGAGTGGGGTCGGGGCTACACCTCC.

CDR3: CSAGGLAGSSYNEQYF. DNA for the CDR3: TGCAGCGCCGGGGGACTAGCGGGGAGCTCCTACAATGAGCAGTACTTC. The genes are TRBV29-1 and TRBJ2-7; TRBD2 matches at 13 bases. Germline CDR1 is SQVTM and CDR2 is ANQGSEA. The CDR3 loop spans 16 amino acids. J was trimmed by 7 bases and V by 7 bases; bases with no gene match: 16.

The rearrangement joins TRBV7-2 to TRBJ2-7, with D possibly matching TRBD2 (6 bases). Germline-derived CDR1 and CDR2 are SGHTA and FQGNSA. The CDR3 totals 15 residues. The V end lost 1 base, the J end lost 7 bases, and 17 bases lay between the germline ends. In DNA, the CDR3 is TGTGCCAGCAGCTTAGATAGCGGATCCTACAATGAGCAGTACTTC. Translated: CASSLDSGSYNEQYF.

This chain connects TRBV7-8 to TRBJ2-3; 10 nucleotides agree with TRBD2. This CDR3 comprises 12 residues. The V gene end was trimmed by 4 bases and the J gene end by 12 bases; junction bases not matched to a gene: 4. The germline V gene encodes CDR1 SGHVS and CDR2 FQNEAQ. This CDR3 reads CASSYPSGGQYF. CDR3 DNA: TGTGCCAGCAGCTACCCTAGCGGGGGCCAGTATTTT. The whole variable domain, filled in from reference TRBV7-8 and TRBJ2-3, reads GAGVSQSPRYKVAKRGQDVALRCDPISGHVSLFWYQQALGQGPEFLTYFQNEAQLDKSGLPSDRFFAERPEGSVSTLKIQRTQQEDSAVYLCASSYPSGGQYFGPGTRLTVL.

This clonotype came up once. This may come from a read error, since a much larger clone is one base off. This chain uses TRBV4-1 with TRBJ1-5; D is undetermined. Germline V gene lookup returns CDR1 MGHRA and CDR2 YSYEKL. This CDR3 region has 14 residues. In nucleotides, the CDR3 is TGCGCCAGCAGCCAAATGGGTAGCAATCGGCCCCAGCATTTT. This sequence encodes CASSQMGSNRPQHF.

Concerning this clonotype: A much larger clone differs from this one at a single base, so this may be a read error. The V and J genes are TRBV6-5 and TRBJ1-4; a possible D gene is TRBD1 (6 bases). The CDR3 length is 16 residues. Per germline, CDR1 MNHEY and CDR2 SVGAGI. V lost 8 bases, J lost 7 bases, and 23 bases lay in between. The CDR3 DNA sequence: TGTGCCAGCGGCCATCGAACTACAGGGAACCGTGAAAAACTGTTTTTT. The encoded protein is CASGHRTTGNREKLFF.

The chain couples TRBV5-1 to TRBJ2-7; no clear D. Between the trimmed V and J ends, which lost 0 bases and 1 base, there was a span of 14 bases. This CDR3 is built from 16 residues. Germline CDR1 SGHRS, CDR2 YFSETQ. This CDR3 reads CASSLEDPGFSYEQYF. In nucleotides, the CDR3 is TGCGCCAGCAGCTTGGAAGACCCCGGGTTTTCCTACGAGCAGTACTTC.

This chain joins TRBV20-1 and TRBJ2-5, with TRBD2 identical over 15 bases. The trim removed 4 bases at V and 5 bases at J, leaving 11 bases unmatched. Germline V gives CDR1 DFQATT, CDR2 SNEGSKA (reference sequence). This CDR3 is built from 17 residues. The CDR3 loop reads CSAIDSGTSGRWETQYF. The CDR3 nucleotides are TGCAGTGCTATAGATTCCGGGACTAGCGGGAGGTGGGAGACCCAGTACTTC.

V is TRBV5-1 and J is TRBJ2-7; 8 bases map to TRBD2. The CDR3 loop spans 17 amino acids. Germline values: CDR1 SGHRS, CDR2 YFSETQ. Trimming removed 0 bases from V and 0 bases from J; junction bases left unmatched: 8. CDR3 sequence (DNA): TGCGCCAGCAGCTTGGAAGTTGCGGGGGGTGGCTCCTACGAGCAGTACTTC. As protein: CASSLEVAGGGSYEQYF.